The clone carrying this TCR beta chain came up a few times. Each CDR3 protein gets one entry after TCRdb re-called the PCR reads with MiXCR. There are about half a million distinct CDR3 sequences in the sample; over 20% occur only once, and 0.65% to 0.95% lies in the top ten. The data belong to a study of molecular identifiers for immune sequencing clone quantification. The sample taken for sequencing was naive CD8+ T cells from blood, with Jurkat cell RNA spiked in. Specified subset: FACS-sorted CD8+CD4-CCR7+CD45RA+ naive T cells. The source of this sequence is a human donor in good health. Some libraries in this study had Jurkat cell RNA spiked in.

The CDR3 DNA sequence: TGTGCCAGCAGCCAAGGGGACTCTCCGGGCTACGAGCAGTACTTC. Translated: CASSQGDSPGYEQYF. V and J are TRBV4-2 and TRBJ2-7, with D possibly TRBD2 on 6 matching bases. The CDR3 extends over 15 amino acids. Per germline, CDR1 LGHNA and CDR2 YNFKEQ. V was cut by 1 base and J by 3 bases, with 13 bases left in between.